This T cell receptor (beta chain) originates from a study of blood T cell repertoires in COVID-19 (dated by TCRdb to 2018 to 2020). For the study in its entirety: Samples covering the acute and convalescent phases of COVID-19 were provided by collaborators in the United States, Italy and Spain. The prospective study material was composed of cDNA or gDNA derived from T cells, B-cell-depleted T cells, or PBMCs. The dataset comprised deeply sampled blood TCRbeta repertoires from subjects exposed to, actively infected with, or recovered from COVID-19. The repertoires were released in a freely available public database meant as a resource for research on the immune response to SARS-CoV-2. The samples were drawn from the first 160 participants of the ongoing ImmuneRACE study and from roughly 1,300 subjects provided by 6 global collaborators. Nearly every sample came with metadata listing a de-identified subject ID, COVID-19 status, age in years and sex. HLA class I and class II types, where available, came from metadata supplied by the sample provider rather than from assay-based typing. Broad study findings and their caveats: The quantity of clinical and demographic metadata differed by source and by participant and was supplied without curation.

TCRbeta CDR3 regions were amplified from genomic DNA using the immunoSEQ Assay, a bias-controlled multiplex PCR. Per the authors' processing: The number of nucleated cells in each sample was estimated by amplification of reference gene primers within the assay. Sequence reads were collapsed and filtered to measure the absolute abundance of every unique TCRbeta CDR3 rearrangement. Productive Simpson clonality was computed per sample as the square root of Simpson's diversity index over productive rearrangements. Sourced from immuneACCESS, this table was stored by TCRdb with only in-frame sequences that have V and J called. A share of the clones is absent; for the studies checked, an unresolved V gene accounts for under half, and the remainder has no known explanation. V, J and clone size reflect that table, while D and trimming were determined from the DNA. The sample data list 60,000 or so clones, and roughly four fifths of these were observed just once. Roughly 12% of the sample goes to the ten largest clones.

The collaborating institutions used their own protocols to collect whole blood in K2EDTA tubes. For TCRbeta analysis, collaborators shipped samples as frozen whole blood, isolated PBMCs, or DNA extracted from either of those sample types. This clone was picked up one time. No cognate antigen has been identified for it. Within one base of it there is no much larger clone, and no base qualities were kept. The specimen was peripheral blood. The TCR comes from a human donor in a cohort sampled during active COVID-19.

The DNA is TGCGCCAGCAGTCAAACGACAGGGGTTCGCTACGAGCAGTACTTC. The encoded protein is CASSQTTGVRYEQYF. The V and J genes are TRBV23-1 and TRBJ2-7, and TRBD1 matches 8 of the central bases. TRBV23-1 is noted as an ORF with a role that remains uncertain. The CDR3 holds 15 amino acids from the cysteine to the phenylalanine. Here the CDR3 DNA is all that survives: 45 bases in frame from base 1. V ends up 2 bases short and J 3 bases short, with an unmatched junction base count of 6.